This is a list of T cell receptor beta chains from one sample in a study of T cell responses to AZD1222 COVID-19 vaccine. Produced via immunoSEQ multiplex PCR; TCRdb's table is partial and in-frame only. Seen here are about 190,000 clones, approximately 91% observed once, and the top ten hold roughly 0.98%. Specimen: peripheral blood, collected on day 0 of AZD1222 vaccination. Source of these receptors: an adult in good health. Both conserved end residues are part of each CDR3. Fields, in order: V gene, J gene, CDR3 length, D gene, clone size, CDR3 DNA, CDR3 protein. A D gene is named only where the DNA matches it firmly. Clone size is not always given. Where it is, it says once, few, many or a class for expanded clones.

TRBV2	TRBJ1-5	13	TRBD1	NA	TGTGCCAGCAGTGAGGACAGGGCCCGGCCCCAGCATTTT	CASSEDRARPQHF
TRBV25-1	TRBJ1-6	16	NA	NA	TGTGCCAGCAGTGAGCCGGCGCCGACGGAGAATTCACCCCTCCACTTT	CASSEPAPTENSPLHF
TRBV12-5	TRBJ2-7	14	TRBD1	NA	TGTGCTAGTGGTTTCGGGACAGGGGCCTACGAGCAGTACTTC	CASGFGTGAYEQYF
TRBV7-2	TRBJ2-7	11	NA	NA	TGTGCCAGCAGCGCCGAATACGAGCAGTACTTC	CASSAEYEQYF
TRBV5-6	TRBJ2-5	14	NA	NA	TGTGCCAGCAGCTTAAGTTCAGGGGGGGAGACCCAGTACTTC	CASSLSSGGETQYF
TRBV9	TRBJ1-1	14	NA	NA	TGTGCCAGCAGCCTACAGCCGGGGGACACTGAAGCTTTCTTT	CASSLQPGDTEAFF
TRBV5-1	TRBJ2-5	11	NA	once	TGCGCCAGCACCCTGGGTGGTCTCCAGTACTTC	CASTLGGLQYF
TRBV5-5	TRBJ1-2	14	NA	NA	TGTGCCAGCAGCTTGGCCCGGACGGGGGCCGGCTACACCTTC	CASSLARTGAGYTF
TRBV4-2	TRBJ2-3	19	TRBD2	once	TGTGCCAGCAGCCAAGATGAAAGCTCAGCGGGGCCTTGGGGAGATACGCAGTATTTT	CASSQDESSAGPWGDTQYF
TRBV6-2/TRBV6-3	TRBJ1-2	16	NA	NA	TGTGCCAGCAGTTACGTCCAGGGAACAACTAACTATGGCTACACCTTC	CASSYVQGTTNYGYTF
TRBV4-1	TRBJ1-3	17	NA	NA	TGCGCCAGCAGCCAAGATTTGGACAGCCACTCTGGAAACACCATATATTTT	CASSQDLDSHSGNTIYF
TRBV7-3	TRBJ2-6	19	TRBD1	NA	TGTGCCAGCAGCTTATACGGGAGACAGGGGGCTTTTGGGGCCAACGTCCTGACTTTC	CASSLYGRQGAFGANVLTF
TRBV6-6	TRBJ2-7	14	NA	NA	TGTGCCAGCAGTTTGCCAGGGCAAAAGTACGAGCAGTACTTC	CASSLPGQKYEQYF
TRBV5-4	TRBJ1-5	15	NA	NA	TGTGCCAGCAGCTTTGGGGGGGCGGGCAATCAGCCCCAGCATTTT	CASSFGGAGNQPQHF
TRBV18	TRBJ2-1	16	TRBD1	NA	TGTGCCAGCTCAATCCGGGGGACAGGGGAGTGGAATGAGCAGTTCTTC	CASSIRGTGEWNEQFF
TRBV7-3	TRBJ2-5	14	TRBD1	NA	TGTGCCAGCAGTTTGACAGGGGGCGGGGAGACCCAGTACTTC	CASSLTGGGETQYF
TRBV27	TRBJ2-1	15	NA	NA	TGTGCCAGCAGTTTAAGGGAAACTAAAGGTAATGAGCAGTTCTTC	CASSLRETKGNEQFF
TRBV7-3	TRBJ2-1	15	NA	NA	TGTGCCAGCAGCTTATCGCAGGGATTCTACAATGAGCAGTTCTTC	CASSLSQGFYNEQFF
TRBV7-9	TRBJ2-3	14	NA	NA	TGTGCCAGCAGTCCAGCGCCTAGCACAGATACGCAGTATTTT	CASSPAPSTDTQYF
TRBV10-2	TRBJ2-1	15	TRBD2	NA	TGCGCCAGCAGTGACACGGGGGGACCCTACAATGAGCAGTTCTTC	CASSDTGGPYNEQFF
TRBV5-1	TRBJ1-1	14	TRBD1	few	TGCGCCAGCAGCCCTCGACAGGGGGCTAGTGAAGCTTTCTTT	CASSPRQGASEAFF
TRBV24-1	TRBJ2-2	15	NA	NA	TGTGCCACCACCTCCCTTGTGCGGGACCCCGGGGAGCTGTTTTTT	CATTSLVRDPGELFF